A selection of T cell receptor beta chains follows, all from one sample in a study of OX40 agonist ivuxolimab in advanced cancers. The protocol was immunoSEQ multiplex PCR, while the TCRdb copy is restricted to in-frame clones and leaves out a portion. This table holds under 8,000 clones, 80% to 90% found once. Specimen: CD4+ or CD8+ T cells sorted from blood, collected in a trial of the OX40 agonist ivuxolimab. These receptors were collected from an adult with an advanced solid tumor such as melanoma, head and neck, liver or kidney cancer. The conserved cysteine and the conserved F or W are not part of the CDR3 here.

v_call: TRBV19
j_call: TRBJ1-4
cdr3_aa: ASSINLGQRHEKLF

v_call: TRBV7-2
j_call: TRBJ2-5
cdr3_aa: ASSFRTRTPQETQY

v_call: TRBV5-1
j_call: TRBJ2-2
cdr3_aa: ASSWDRTNTGELF

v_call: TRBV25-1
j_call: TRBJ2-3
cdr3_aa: ASTSGTGPTDTQY

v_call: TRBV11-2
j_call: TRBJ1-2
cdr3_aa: ASSPSRQGART

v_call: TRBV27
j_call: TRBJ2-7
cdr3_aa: ASRRSGTLSYEQY

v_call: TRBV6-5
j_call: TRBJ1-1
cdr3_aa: ASRAGRGTEAF

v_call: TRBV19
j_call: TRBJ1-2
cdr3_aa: ASSATGVGYT

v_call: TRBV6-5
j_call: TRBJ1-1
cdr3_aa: ASSYSDTNTEAF

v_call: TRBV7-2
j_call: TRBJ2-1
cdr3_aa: ASSLVPSGGAMF

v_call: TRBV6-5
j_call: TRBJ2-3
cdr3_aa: ASSYSWEGTDTQY

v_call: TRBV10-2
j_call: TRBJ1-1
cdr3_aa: ASSENTEAF

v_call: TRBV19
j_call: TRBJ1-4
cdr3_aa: ASTDGEGTGNEKLF

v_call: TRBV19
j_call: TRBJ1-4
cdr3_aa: ASSIDEGEKLF

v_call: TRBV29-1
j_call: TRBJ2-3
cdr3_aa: SVDGGPNTDTQY

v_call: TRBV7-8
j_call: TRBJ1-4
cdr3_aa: ASSDWDRRPSNEKLF

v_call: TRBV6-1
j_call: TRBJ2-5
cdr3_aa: ASSGSGGSRETQY

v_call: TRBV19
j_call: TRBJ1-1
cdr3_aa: ASTSWGTLNTEAF

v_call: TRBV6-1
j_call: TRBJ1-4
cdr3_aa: ASIPTGSTNEKLF

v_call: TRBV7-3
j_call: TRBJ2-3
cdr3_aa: ASSFGPERDTQY

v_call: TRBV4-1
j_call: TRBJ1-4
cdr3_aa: ASSQRQGGREKLF

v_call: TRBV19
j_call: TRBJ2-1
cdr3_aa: ASSIDGTSGREQF

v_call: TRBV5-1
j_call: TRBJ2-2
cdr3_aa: ASAGTSGTGELF

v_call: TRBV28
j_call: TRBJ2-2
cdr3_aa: ASSYWGTGELF

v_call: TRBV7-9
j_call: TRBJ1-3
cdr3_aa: ASSRERSDSGNTIY

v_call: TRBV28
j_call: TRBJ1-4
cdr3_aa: ASMTGGTANEKLF

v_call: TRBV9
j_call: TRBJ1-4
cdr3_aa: ASSGGGTGVEKLF

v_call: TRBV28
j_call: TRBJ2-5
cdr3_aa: ASSSGLQETQY

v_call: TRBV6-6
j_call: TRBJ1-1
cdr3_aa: ASSYSSNTEAF

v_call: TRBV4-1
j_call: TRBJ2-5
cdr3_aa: ASSQDQASGNSGTQY

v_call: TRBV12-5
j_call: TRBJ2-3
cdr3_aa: ASGLSGSTDTQY

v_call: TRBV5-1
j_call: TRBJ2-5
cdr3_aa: ASSRGLQETQY

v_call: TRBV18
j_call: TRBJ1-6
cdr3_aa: ASSRDRENSPLH

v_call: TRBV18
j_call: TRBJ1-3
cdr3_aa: ASALLGTGSSGNTIY

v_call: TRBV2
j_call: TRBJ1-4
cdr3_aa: ASSANPGGAGEKLF

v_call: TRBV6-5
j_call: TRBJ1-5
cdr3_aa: ASSTNSNQPQH

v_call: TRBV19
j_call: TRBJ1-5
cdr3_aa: ASSTVSRSNQPQH